The T cell receptor (beta chain) under discussion was sequenced for a study of identical twins. MiXCR, run by TCRdb on the 5' RACE reads, gives a single entry per CDR3 protein. The table shows 1.5 million to 2 million distinct CDR3 sequences, with about 30% occurring only once. The length of the CDR3 is 16 residues. V was shortened by 2 bases and J by 7 bases, with 19 bases between the two germline ends. From germline, CDR1 is SGHRS and CDR2 YFSETQ. This clonotype turned up a few times. The antigen remains unidentified. Findings of the study overall: Within twin pairs, the out-of-frame alpha sequences they shared showed excess low generation probability. Cord blood's abundant beta clonotypes had fewer insertions, unlike memory repertoires.

In every case, the donor was a healthy Caucasian. Sequencing was carried out using cord blood. The sequence was obtained from a newborn girl in good health. This rearrangement joins TRBV5-1 to TRBJ2-1; possible D gene TRBD1, 6 bases. The CDR3 loop reads CASSFTPGPTGNEQFF. For the CDR3, the DNA is TGCGCCAGCAGCTTTACCCCGGGTCCTACAGGGAATGAGCAGTTCTTC.